Sequencing of this TCR beta chain was carried out in a study of regulatory T cells in long-lasting Graves disease. Regarding the study as a whole: Lower TCR diversity characterized persistent Graves' patients relative to newly diagnosed patients. There were preferences for TRBV28, TRBJ1-2 and TRBJ2-5 in persistent disease.

The V segment lost 5 bases and the J segment 1 base; nucleotides outside the gene matches: 10. The CDR3 length is 18 residues. Time point indicated: newly diagnosed GD, antithyroid drugs for less than 3 months. From PBMCs, RNA was extracted and then used to make the TCR library. Libraries of TCR beta came from iRepertoire HTBI primers plus Arm-PCR of CDR3 regions. From the multiplex PCR reads, TCRdb called clonotypes with MiXCR, one entry per CDR3 protein. This table holds around 320,000 distinct CDR3 sequences, over 15% found once. This clonotype has ten or more counts. The antigen is not known. These same data were also listed under a study on T cells in Graves' hyperthyroidism and ophthalmopathy. As that study records: Also found in blood were most expanded thyroid clonotypes above 0.001.

The chain uses TRBV12-3 or TRBV12-4 and TRBJ2-6; 8 nucleotides match TRBD1. Specimen: peripheral blood mononuclear cells (PBMCs), collected at new diagnosis, from a patient treated with antithyroid drugs. The TCR sequence derives from a middle-aged man with Graves disease. The DNA of the CDR3 is TGTGCCAGCAGTGCCCGACAGGGGAGGTTGTCTGGGGCCAACGTCCTGACTTTC. The encoded protein is CASSARQGRLSGANVLTF.